The clone carrying this T cell receptor (beta chain) was detected only once. No antigen is known for it. The entry originates in a study of cytomegalovirus exposure and HLA in healthy donors. For the study at large: A prior study identified just under 120 million unique TCR beta sequences from 150 million to 200 million T cells. Study-wide points: Reports showed the classifier diagnosing cytomegalovirus status with high specificity and sensitivity. A later analysis reportedly found that, within productive TCRs, an Asian-associated ancestry cluster had fewer N-insertions than the mean observed across the approximately 700 donors.

This PCR relied on a set of 60 Vbeta primers and 13 Jbeta primers. Assay used: immunoSEQ multiplex PCR; TCRdb lists only in-frame clones, some missing. The data show 200,000 to 250,000 clones, with 82% seen just once and about 3% held by the top ten. CDR3 size: 13 residues. Germline lookup yields CDR1 MGHRA and CDR2 YSYEKL. V lost 4 bases and J 7 bases, leaving 13 bases between the germline ends. While unrecorded immune exposures were likely, the donors were nominally healthy when sampled. The source of this sequence is a woman aged 40-49 years in good health and CMV-seronegative. The sample comprised PBMCs. The chain has TRBV4-1 and TRBJ1-2; D is undetermined. CDR3 sequence reads: CASSPQAPGGYTF. CDR3 in DNA: TGCGCCAGCAGCCCCCAAGCACCTGGTGGCTACACCTTC.